This T cell receptor beta chain was identified in a study of regulatory T cells in long-lasting Graves disease. The time point denotes: persistent/refractory GD, antithyroid drugs over 5 years with positive TRAb. RNA from PBMCs was the source of the TCR library. Sequencing libraries for TCR beta were prepared with iRepertoire HTBI primers and Arm-PCR of CDR3 regions. TCRdb reprocessed the multiplex PCR reads via MiXCR and lists one record per CDR3 protein. Among about 470,000 distinct CDR3 sequences, roughly 21% were seen once, and the ten largest hold roughly 7%. V was trimmed by 6 bases and J by 5 bases, leaving 8 bases between them. Germline-derived CDR1 and CDR2 are MNHEY and SMNVEV (reference sequence). The CDR3 contains 11 residues.

The specimen was peripheral blood mononuclear cells (PBMCs), collected when the disease was refractory, from a patient treated with antithyroid drugs. This chain links TRBV27 with TRBJ2-7; D is undetermined. The source is a female donor with Graves disease. CDR3 region: CASSYRHEQYF. The CDR3 DNA reads as TGTGCCAGCAGCTACCGACACGAGCAGTACTTC.